This record looks at one TCR beta chain sequence and its context. Its antigen is undetermined. The data originate from a study of regulatory T cells in long-lasting Graves disease. Time point specified: persistent/refractory GD, antithyroid drugs over 5 years with positive TRAb. RNA isolated from PBMCs was used to make the TCR library. Arm-PCR of CDR3 regions with iRepertoire HTBI primers generated TCR beta libraries. In the source study's methods: Segment identification across samples yielded 60 or so TRBV and 13 to 15 TRBJ segments. In TCRdb, the multiplex PCR reads were re-called with MiXCR into one record per CDR3 protein. TCRdb's processing, not the authors', yielded these V and J calls. The data show some 430,000 distinct CDR3 sequences, about 22% seen once. Regarding the study as a whole: The number of shared public clonotypes was higher in persistent patients (around 2,500) than new patients (under 1,000). Examination was confined to peripheral blood, excluding thyroid tissue. Favored usage of TRBV28, TRBJ1-2 and TRBJ2-5 was recorded in persistent disease.

Unmatched junction bases numbered 6, after V lost 8 bases and J lost 5 bases. The germline CDR1 and CDR2 sequences are MNHNS and SASEGT. This CDR3 spans 13 amino acids. Sequenced here: peripheral blood mononuclear cells (PBMCs), sampled when the disease was refractory, from a patient treated with antithyroid drugs. The rearrangement links TRBV6-1 to TRBJ1-5; 7 bases map to TRBD1. The sequence derives from a female donor with Graves disease. CDR3 residues: CASGQDGDQPQHF. CDR3 nucleotides: TGTGCCAGCGGACAGGACGGGGATCAGCCCCAGCATTTT.